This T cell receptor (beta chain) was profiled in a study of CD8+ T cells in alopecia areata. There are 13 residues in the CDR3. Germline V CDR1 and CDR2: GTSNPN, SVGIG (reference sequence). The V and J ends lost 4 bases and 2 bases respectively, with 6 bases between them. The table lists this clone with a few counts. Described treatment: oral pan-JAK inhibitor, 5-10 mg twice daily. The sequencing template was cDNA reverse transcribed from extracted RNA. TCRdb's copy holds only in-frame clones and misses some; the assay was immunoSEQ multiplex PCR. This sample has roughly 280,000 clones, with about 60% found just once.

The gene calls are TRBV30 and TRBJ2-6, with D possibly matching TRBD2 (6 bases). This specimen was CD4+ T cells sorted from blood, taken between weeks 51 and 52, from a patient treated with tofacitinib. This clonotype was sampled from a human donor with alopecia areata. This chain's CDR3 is CAWTGAGANVLTF. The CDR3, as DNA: TGTGCCTGGACGGGGGCTGGGGCCAACGTCCTGACTTTC. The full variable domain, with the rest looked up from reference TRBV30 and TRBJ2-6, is SQTIHQWPATLVQPVGSPLSLECTVEGTSNPNLYWYRQAAGRGLQLLFYSVGIGQISSEVPQNLSASRPQDRQFILSSKKLLLSDSGFYLCAWTGAGANVLTFGAGSRLTVL.